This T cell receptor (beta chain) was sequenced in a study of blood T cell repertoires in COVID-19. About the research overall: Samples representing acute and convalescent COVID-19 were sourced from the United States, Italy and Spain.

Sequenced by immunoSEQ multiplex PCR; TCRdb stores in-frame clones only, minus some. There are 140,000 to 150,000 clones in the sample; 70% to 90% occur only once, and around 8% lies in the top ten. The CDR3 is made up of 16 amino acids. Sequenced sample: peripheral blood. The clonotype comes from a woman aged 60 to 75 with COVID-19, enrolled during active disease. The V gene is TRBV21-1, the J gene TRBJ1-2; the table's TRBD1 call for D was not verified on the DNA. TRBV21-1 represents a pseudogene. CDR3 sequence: CASSKVAGVLDYGYTF. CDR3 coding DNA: TGTGCCAGCAGCAAAGTGGCAGGGGTATTAGATTATGGCTACACCTTC.